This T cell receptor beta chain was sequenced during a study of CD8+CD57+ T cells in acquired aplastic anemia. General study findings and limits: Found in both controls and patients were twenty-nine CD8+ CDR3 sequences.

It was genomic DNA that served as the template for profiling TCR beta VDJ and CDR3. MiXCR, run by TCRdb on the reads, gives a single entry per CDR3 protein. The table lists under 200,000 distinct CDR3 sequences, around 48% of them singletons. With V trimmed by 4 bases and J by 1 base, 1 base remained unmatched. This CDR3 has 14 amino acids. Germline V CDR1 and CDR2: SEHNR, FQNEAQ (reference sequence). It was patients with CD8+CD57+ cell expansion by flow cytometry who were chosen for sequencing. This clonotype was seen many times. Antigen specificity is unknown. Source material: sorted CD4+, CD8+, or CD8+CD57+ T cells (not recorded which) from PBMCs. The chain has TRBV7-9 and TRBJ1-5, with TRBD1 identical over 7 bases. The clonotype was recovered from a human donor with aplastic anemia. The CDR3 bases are TGTGCCAGCAGCTCGACAGGGAGCAATCAGCCCCAGCATTTT. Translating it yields CASSSTGSNQPQHF.